The rows below give T cell receptor beta chains drawn from one sample of a study of blood T cell repertoires in COVID-19. Sequencing used immunoSEQ multiplex PCR; TCRdb keeps in-frame clones, though not all of them. The sample shows 100,000 to 120,000 clones, roughly 85% of them seen only once. Material: peripheral blood. The receptors were gathered from a woman over 75 with active or convalescent COVID-19. Both conserved end residues are part of each CDR3. The order of the fields is clone size, V gene, J gene, D gene, CDR3 DNA, CDR3 protein. A D gene is named only where the DNA matches it firmly. Not every row has a clone size; where given, it reads once, few, many or a size class.

abundance: NA
v_gene: TRBV11-2
j_gene: TRBJ2-1
d_gene: TRBD2
CDR3nt: TGTGCCAGCAGCTCCACTAGCGCCAACAATGAGCAGTTCTTC
CDR3aa: CASSSTSANNEQFF

abundance: NA
v_gene: TRBV4-2
j_gene: TRBJ2-2
d_gene: NA
CDR3nt: TGTGCCAGCAGCCAAGATAGAGAGCGGGCGAACACCGGGGAGCTGTTTTTT
CDR3aa: CASSQDRERANTGELFF

abundance: NA
v_gene: TRBV6-6
j_gene: TRBJ1-5
d_gene: TRBD1
CDR3nt: TGTGCCAGCAGTCGTCAAACGGGACAGGGGGCTAATCAGCCCCAGCATTTT
CDR3aa: CASSRQTGQGANQPQHF

abundance: NA
v_gene: TRBV12-5
j_gene: TRBJ1-1
d_gene: TRBD1
CDR3nt: TGTGCTAGTGGTCTAACACCGGGACAGGGGGAAGCTTTCTTT
CDR3aa: CASGLTPGQGEAFF

abundance: NA
v_gene: TRBV29-1
j_gene: TRBJ2-1
d_gene: TRBD2
CDR3nt: TGCAGCGTTGAAGGAAAGCTAGCGGGAGGGCCGGATTACAATGAGCAGTTCTTC
CDR3aa: CSVEGKLAGGPDYNEQFF

abundance: NA
v_gene: TRBV29-1
j_gene: TRBJ2-5
d_gene: NA
CDR3nt: TGCAGCGTCCGATTTCAAGGGGTAGAGACCCAGTACTTC
CDR3aa: CSVRFQGVETQYF

abundance: NA
v_gene: TRBV18
j_gene: TRBJ2-5
d_gene: NA
CDR3nt: TGTGCCAGCTCACTGACTCAAGAGACCCAGTACTTC
CDR3aa: CASSLTQETQYF

abundance: NA
v_gene: TRBV2
j_gene: TRBJ1-5
d_gene: NA
CDR3nt: TGTGCCAGCAGTGAAATGGGGCGCGGTAGCAATCAGCCCCAGCATTTT
CDR3aa: CASSEMGRGSNQPQHF

abundance: many
v_gene: TRBV27
j_gene: TRBJ1-4
d_gene: TRBD1
CDR3nt: TGTGCCAGCAGTTTCGGGGGACAGGGTGGTGAAAAACTGTTTTTT
CDR3aa: CASSFGGQGGEKLFF

abundance: once
v_gene: TRBV28
j_gene: TRBJ1-1
d_gene: NA
CDR3nt: TGTGCCACTAGAAAGAACACTGAAGCTTTCTTT
CDR3aa: CATRKNTEAFF

abundance: once
v_gene: TRBV2
j_gene: TRBJ2-7
d_gene: TRBD2
CDR3nt: TGTGCCAGCAGCAAAGGGACTAGCGGAGCTTACGAGCAGTACTTC
CDR3aa: CASSKGTSGAYEQYF

abundance: NA
v_gene: TRBV2
j_gene: TRBJ1-5
d_gene: TRBD1
CDR3nt: TGTGCCAGCCGCCCGGGACAGTCAGAAGGGCCCCAGCATTTT
CDR3aa: CASRPGQSEGPQHF